This T cell receptor (beta chain) was sequenced for a study of T cell responses to AZD1222 COVID-19 vaccine. Assay used: immunoSEQ multiplex PCR; TCRdb lists only in-frame clones, some missing. Of about 79,000 clones detected, around 90% appear once; the ten largest clones hold roughly 7%. This clonotype was obtained from an adult in good health. The specimen comprised peripheral blood, sampled on day 0 of MenACWY control vaccination.

CDR3 in DNA: TGCAGTGCTAGTTTGGGAGGGGCCCTCACCTATGGCTACACCTTC. Residues: CSASLGGALTYGYTF. This chain joins TRBV20-1 and TRBJ1-2; D is possibly TRBD1 (5 bases). The CDR3 runs to 15 residues. CDR1 and CDR2 (germline): DFQATT, SNEGSKA (reference sequence). The ends were cut back, 3 bases at V and 4 bases at J, with 18 bases in the middle.